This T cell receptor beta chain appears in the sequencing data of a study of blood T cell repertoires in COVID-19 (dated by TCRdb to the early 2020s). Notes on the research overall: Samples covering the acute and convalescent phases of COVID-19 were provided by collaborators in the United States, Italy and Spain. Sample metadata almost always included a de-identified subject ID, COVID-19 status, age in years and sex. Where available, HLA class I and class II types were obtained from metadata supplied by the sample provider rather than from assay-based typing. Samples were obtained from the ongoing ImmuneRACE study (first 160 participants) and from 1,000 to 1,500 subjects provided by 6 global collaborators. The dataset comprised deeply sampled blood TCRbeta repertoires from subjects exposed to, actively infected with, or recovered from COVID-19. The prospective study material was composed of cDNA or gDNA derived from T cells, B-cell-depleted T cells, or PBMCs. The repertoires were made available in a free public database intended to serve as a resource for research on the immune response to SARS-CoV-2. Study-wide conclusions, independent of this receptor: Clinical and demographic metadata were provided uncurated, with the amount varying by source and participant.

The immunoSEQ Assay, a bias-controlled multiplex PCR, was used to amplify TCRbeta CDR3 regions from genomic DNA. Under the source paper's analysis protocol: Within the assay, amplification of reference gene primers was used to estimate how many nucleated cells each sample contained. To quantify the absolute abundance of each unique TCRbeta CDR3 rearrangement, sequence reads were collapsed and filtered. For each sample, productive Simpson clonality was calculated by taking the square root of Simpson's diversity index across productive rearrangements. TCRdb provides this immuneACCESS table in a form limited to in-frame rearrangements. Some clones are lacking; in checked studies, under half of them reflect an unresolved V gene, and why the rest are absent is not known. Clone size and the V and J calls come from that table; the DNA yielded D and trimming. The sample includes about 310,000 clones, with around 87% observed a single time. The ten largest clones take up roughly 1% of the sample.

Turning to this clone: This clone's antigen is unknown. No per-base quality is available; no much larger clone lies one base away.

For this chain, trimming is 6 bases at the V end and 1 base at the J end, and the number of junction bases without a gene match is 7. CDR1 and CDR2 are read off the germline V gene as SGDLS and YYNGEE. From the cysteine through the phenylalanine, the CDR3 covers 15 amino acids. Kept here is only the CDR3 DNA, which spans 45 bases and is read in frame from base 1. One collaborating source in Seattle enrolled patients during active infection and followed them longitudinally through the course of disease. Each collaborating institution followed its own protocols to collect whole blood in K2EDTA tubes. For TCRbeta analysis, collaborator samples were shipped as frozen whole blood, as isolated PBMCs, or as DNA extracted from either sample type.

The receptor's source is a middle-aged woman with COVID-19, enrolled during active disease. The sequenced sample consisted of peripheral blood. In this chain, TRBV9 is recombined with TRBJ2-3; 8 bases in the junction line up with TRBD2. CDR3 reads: CASTPRAGGTDTQYF. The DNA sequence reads TGTGCCAGCACCCCACGAGCGGGGGGCACAGATACGCAGTATTTT.